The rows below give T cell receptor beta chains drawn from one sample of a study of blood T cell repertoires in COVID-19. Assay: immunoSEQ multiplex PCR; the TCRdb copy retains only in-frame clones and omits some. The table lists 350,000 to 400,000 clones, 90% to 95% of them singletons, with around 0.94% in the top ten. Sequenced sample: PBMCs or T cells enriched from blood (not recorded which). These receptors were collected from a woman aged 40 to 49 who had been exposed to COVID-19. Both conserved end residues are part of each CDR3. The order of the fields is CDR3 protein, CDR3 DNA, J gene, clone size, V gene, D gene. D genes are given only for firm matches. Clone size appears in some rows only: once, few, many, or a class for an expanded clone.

CDR3aa: CASSIGQGNEKLFF; CDR3nt: TGTGCCAGCTCGATTGGACAGGGGAATGAAAAACTGTTTTTT; j_gene: TRBJ1-4; abundance: -; v_gene: TRBV18; d_gene: TRBD1
CDR3aa: CASSLGWDRAYEQYF; CDR3nt: TGTGCCAGCAGCCTTGGGTGGGACAGGGCCTACGAGCAGTACTTC; j_gene: TRBJ2-7; abundance: -; v_gene: TRBV5-4; d_gene: TRBD1
CDR3aa: CASSQEKYMNTEAFF; CDR3nt: TGTGCCAGCAGCCAAGAGAAGTACATGAACACTGAAGCTTTCTTT; j_gene: TRBJ1-1; abundance: -; v_gene: TRBV3-1/TRBV3-2; d_gene: -
CDR3aa: CASRRRGLRGETQYF; CDR3nt: TGTGCCAGCAGGCGACGGGGTCTGAGAGGTGAGACCCAGTACTTC; j_gene: TRBJ2-5; abundance: -; v_gene: TRBV5-6; d_gene: -
CDR3aa: CASSIGLMGLMNTETFF; CDR3nt: TGTGCCAGTAGTATTGGTCTCATGGGGCTGATGAACACTGAAACTTTCTTT; j_gene: TRBJ1-1; abundance: -; v_gene: TRBV19; d_gene: -
CDR3aa: CASSQDLTPGNEQFF; CDR3nt: TGTGCCAGCAGCCAAGACTTGACTCCTGGGAATGAGCAGTTCTTC; j_gene: TRBJ2-1; abundance: -; v_gene: TRBV3-1/TRBV3-2; d_gene: -
CDR3aa: CASSPDGGLTEAFF; CDR3nt: TGTGCCAGCAGCCCTGATGGGGGCCTCACTGAAGCTTTCTTT; j_gene: TRBJ1-1; abundance: -; v_gene: TRBV7-3; d_gene: -
CDR3aa: CASTLGGANYGYTF; CDR3nt: TGTGCCAGCACCCTCGGCGGGGCTAACTATGGCTACACCTTC; j_gene: TRBJ1-2; abundance: once; v_gene: TRBV28; d_gene: -
CDR3aa: CASSYDRLTEAFF; CDR3nt: TGTGCCAGTAGTTACGACAGGCTCACTGAAGCTTTCTTT; j_gene: TRBJ1-1; abundance: -; v_gene: TRBV19; d_gene: -
CDR3aa: CASSLAGSYGYTF; CDR3nt: TGTGCCAGCAGCTTAGCGGGCAGCTATGGCTACACCTTC; j_gene: TRBJ1-2; abundance: once; v_gene: TRBV7-9; d_gene: -
CDR3aa: CASSRGNTEAFF; CDR3nt: TGTGCCAGCAGCCGGGGGAACACTGAAGCTTTCTTT; j_gene: TRBJ1-1; abundance: once; v_gene: TRBV6-5; d_gene: -
CDR3aa: CASSPGLAGGPIGELFF; CDR3nt: TGTGCCAGCAGCCCTGGATTAGCGGGGGGGCCAATCGGGGAGCTGTTTTTT; j_gene: TRBJ2-2; abundance: -; v_gene: TRBV7-6; d_gene: TRBD2
CDR3aa: CASRGGMDNEKLFF; CDR3nt: TGTGCCAGCAGGGGGGGTATGGATAATGAAAAACTGTTTTTT; j_gene: TRBJ1-4; abundance: once; v_gene: TRBV7-9; d_gene: -
CDR3aa: CASSLGEKDGYTF; CDR3nt: TGTGCCAGCAGCTTAGGGGAGAAGGATGGCTACACCTTC; j_gene: TRBJ1-2; abundance: -; v_gene: TRBV7-8; d_gene: -
CDR3aa: CASSLHVNSYTEAFF; CDR3nt: TGTGCCAGCAGCTTGCATGTTAATAGTTACACTGAAGCTTTCTTT; j_gene: TRBJ1-1; abundance: -; v_gene: TRBV5-4; d_gene: -
CDR3aa: CASSSTSGLTGELFF; CDR3nt: TGTGCCAGCAGCTCCACTAGCGGACTGACCGGGGAGCTGTTTTTT; j_gene: TRBJ2-2; abundance: -; v_gene: TRBV7-9; d_gene: TRBD2
CDR3aa: CATSRGAGYGYTF; CDR3nt: TGTGCCACCAGCAGGGGGGCGGGCTATGGCTACACCTTC; j_gene: TRBJ1-2; abundance: -; v_gene: TRBV15; d_gene: -
CDR3aa: CAWSVLGTGLNYGYTF; CDR3nt: TGTGCCTGGAGTGTACTCGGGACAGGACTTAACTATGGCTACACCTTC; j_gene: TRBJ1-2; abundance: -; v_gene: TRBV30; d_gene: TRBD1
CDR3aa: CASGSGGGNTIYF; CDR3nt: TGCGCCAGCGGTTCGGGAGGTGGAAACACCATATATTTT; j_gene: TRBJ1-3; abundance: -; v_gene: TRBV5-1; d_gene: -
CDR3aa: CASSESGRGLGNQPQHF; CDR3nt: TGCGCCAGCAGTGAGTCAGGCAGGGGGCTGGGCAATCAGCCCCAGCATTTT; j_gene: TRBJ1-5; abundance: -; v_gene: TRBV10-1; d_gene: TRBD1
CDR3aa: CASSMPQGWNSPLHF; CDR3nt: TGTGCCAGTAGTATGCCCCAGGGGTGGAATTCACCCCTCCACTTT; j_gene: TRBJ1-6; abundance: -; v_gene: TRBV19; d_gene: -
CDR3aa: CASSHKASYGYTF; CDR3nt: TGTGCCAGCAGCCACAAGGCTAGCTATGGCTACACCTTC; j_gene: TRBJ1-2; abundance: -; v_gene: TRBV3-1/TRBV3-2; d_gene: -
CDR3aa: CASSNRDRGPDTQYF; CDR3nt: TGCGCCAGCAGCAACCGGGACAGGGGGCCAGATACGCAGTATTTT; j_gene: TRBJ2-3; abundance: -; v_gene: TRBV5-1; d_gene: TRBD1
CDR3aa: CASSEVGGTNQPQHF; CDR3nt: TGTGCCAGCAGTGAAGTCGGAGGGACCAATCAGCCCCAGCATTTT; j_gene: TRBJ1-5; abundance: -; v_gene: TRBV6-1; d_gene: -
CDR3aa: CASSLAWTPNTEAFF; CDR3nt: TGCGCCAGCAGCTTGGCCTGGACACCGAACACTGAAGCTTTCTTT; j_gene: TRBJ1-1; abundance: -; v_gene: TRBV5-1; d_gene: -
CDR3aa: CAWSVKRGVGDTQYF; CDR3nt: TGTGCCTGGAGTGTAAAGCGGGGGGTGGGAGATACGCAGTATTTT; j_gene: TRBJ2-3; abundance: once; v_gene: TRBV30; d_gene: TRBD2
CDR3aa: CASSPGQGGSYEQYF; CDR3nt: TGTGCCAGCAGCCCTGGACAGGGAGGCTCCTACGAGCAGTACTTC; j_gene: TRBJ2-7; abundance: few; v_gene: TRBV5-4; d_gene: TRBD1
CDR3aa: CASSSQQVFSGNTIYF; CDR3nt: TGTGCCAGCAGCTCCCAACAGGTTTTTTCTGGAAACACCATATATTTT; j_gene: TRBJ1-3; abundance: -; v_gene: TRBV7-2; d_gene: -
CDR3aa: CSFDRGFEAFF; CDR3nt: TGCAGCTTTGACCGGGGGTTTGAAGCTTTCTTT; j_gene: TRBJ1-1; abundance: -; v_gene: TRBV29-1; d_gene: -
CDR3aa: CASSQDPSGSYIDEQFF; CDR3nt: TGCGCCAGCAGCCAAGATCCTAGCGGGTCCTACATCGATGAGCAGTTCTTC; j_gene: TRBJ2-1; abundance: few; v_gene: TRBV4-3; d_gene: TRBD2
CDR3aa: CASSLGTANQPQHF; CDR3nt: TGTGCCAGCAGCCTCGGGACAGCGAATCAGCCCCAGCATTTT; j_gene: TRBJ1-5; abundance: -; v_gene: TRBV7-6; d_gene: TRBD1
CDR3aa: CATRQPNTEAFF; CDR3nt: TGTGCCACTCGACAGCCGAACACTGAAGCTTTCTTT; j_gene: TRBJ1-1; abundance: -; v_gene: TRBV7-8; d_gene: -
CDR3aa: CASSLRYETGQGKTYYEQYF; CDR3nt: TGTGCCAGCAGTTTACGTTACGAGACGGGACAGGGGAAGACCTACTACGAGCAGTACTTC; j_gene: TRBJ2-7; abundance: many; v_gene: TRBV27; d_gene: TRBD1
CDR3aa: CASSMFDREAGANVLTF; CDR3nt: TGTGCCAGTAGTATGTTTGACAGGGAAGCTGGGGCCAACGTCCTGACTTTC; j_gene: TRBJ2-6; abundance: -; v_gene: TRBV19; d_gene: TRBD1
CDR3aa: CASSYNRGTNEKLFF; CDR3nt: TGTGCCAGCAGCTATAACAGGGGAACTAATGAAAAACTGTTTTTT; j_gene: TRBJ1-4; abundance: -; v_gene: TRBV5-4; d_gene: TRBD1
CDR3aa: CASSLSRQGSSGGYTF; CDR3nt: TGTGCCAGCAGCTTGTCAAGACAGGGTTCGAGCGGTGGCTACACCTTC; j_gene: TRBJ1-2; abundance: -; v_gene: TRBV5-4; d_gene: TRBD1
CDR3aa: CASSSRVSNQPQHF; CDR3nt: TGTGCCAGTAGTTCCCGGGTCTCCAATCAGCCCCAGCATTTT; j_gene: TRBJ1-5; abundance: -; v_gene: TRBV19; d_gene: -
CDR3aa: CASSPAGLALAKNIQYF; CDR3nt: TGTGCCAGCAGCCCGGCGGGGCTGGCGCTGGCCAAAAACATTCAGTACTTC; j_gene: TRBJ2-4; abundance: -; v_gene: TRBV7-3; d_gene: -
CDR3aa: CASSLGTGANTGELFF; CDR3nt: TGCGCCAGCAGCCTAGGGACAGGCGCGAACACCGGGGAGCTGTTTTTT; j_gene: TRBJ2-2; abundance: -; v_gene: TRBV5-1; d_gene: TRBD1
CDR3aa: CASKYAGGSYGYTF; CDR3nt: TGTGCCTCGAAATACGCGGGGGGAAGCTATGGCTACACCTTC; j_gene: TRBJ1-2; abundance: -; v_gene: TRBV30; d_gene: -
CDR3aa: CASSLGGFKGYTF; CDR3nt: TGTGCCAGCAGCTTAGGAGGATTCAAGGGCTACACCTTC; j_gene: TRBJ1-2; abundance: -; v_gene: TRBV7-2; d_gene: -
CDR3aa: CATSGGLAGDPYEQYF; CDR3nt: TGTGCCACCAGCGGGGGACTAGCGGGAGATCCCTACGAGCAGTACTTC; j_gene: TRBJ2-7; abundance: -; v_gene: TRBV15; d_gene: TRBD2
CDR3aa: CAWSGTRGENEQFF; CDR3nt: TGTGCCTGGAGTGGGACGCGGGGGGAGAATGAGCAGTTCTTC; j_gene: TRBJ2-1; abundance: -; v_gene: TRBV30; d_gene: TRBD2
CDR3aa: CASSTGANYGYTF; CDR3nt: TGTGCCAGCTCGACAGGGGCTAACTATGGCTACACCTTC; j_gene: TRBJ1-2; abundance: -; v_gene: TRBV18; d_gene: TRBD1
CDR3aa: CASSPGVHDDGYTF; CDR3nt: TGTGCCAGCAGCCCCGGGGTCCATGACGACGGCTACACCTTC; j_gene: TRBJ1-2; abundance: -; v_gene: TRBV7-9; d_gene: -
CDR3aa: CASSPLTGPDTQYF; CDR3nt: TGTGCTAGCAGCCCCCTGACAGGCCCAGATACGCAGTATTTC; j_gene: TRBJ2-3; abundance: -; v_gene: TRBV7-7; d_gene: -
CDR3aa: CASNRLTQGNTEAFF; CDR3nt: TGTGCCAGCAATAGACTCACTCAGGGGAACACTGAAGCTTTCTTT; j_gene: TRBJ1-1; abundance: -; v_gene: TRBV19; d_gene: -
CDR3aa: CASSESRGPYYGYTF; CDR3nt: TGTGCCAGCAGTGAGTCGCGGGGGCCTTACTATGGCTACACCTTC; j_gene: TRBJ1-2; abundance: -; v_gene: TRBV2; d_gene: -
CDR3aa: CASSLFGALGNTIYF; CDR3nt: TGTGCCAGCAGTTTATTTGGGGCACTCGGAAACACCATATATTTT; j_gene: TRBJ1-3; abundance: -; v_gene: TRBV28; d_gene: -
CDR3aa: CACTQGALNTGELFF; CDR3nt: TGTGCCTGCACACAGGGGGCCCTGAACACCGGGGAGCTGTTTTTT; j_gene: TRBJ2-2; abundance: -; v_gene: TRBV30; d_gene: TRBD1